The present T cell receptor (beta chain) was sequenced within a study of beta chain features in type 1 diabetes. The V and J ends lost 0 bases and 3 bases respectively, with 9 bases between them. The CDR3 sequence is 14 residues long. CDR1 is MNHEY, CDR2 SVGAGI, per germline. Findings of the study overall: Type 1 diabetes patients showed a moderate but significant shortening of TCRB CDR3s in all four CD4+ subsets.

Isolated RNA was reverse transcribed in full, so expressed TCRB transcripts were sequenced. Profiling relied on immunoSEQ multiplex PCR, and the TCRdb table lists in-frame clones only, not all of them. The data show about 160,000 clones, 7.5% to 9.5% seen once. Of note for this clone: The antigen remains unidentified. This sample includes further DNA sequences coding for the same CDR3.

The receptor comes from a young woman with type 1 diabetes. The specimen was central memory CD4+ T cells from blood. This rearrangement joins TRBV6-5 to TRBJ2-7, with D unclear. CDR3 DNA sequence: TGTGCCAGCAGTTACTCGAATCGCGTCTACGAGCAGTACTTC. Translation: CASSYSNRVYEQYF.